This T cell receptor (beta chain) comes out of a study of blood T cell repertoires in COVID-19. Across the study: Sites in the United States, Italy and Spain provided acute and convalescent COVID-19 samples. Sources were T cells, B-cell-depleted T cells, or PBMCs; the material itself was cDNA or gDNA.

Original data processing: From reference gene primer amplification, estimates of nucleated cell counts were derived. This table comes from immunoSEQ multiplex PCR, and its TCRdb copy is limited to in-frame clones, with some not included. D and trimming come from the DNA, and the V and J calls and clone size come from that table. The sample yields about 98,000 clones, around 90% seen once. This clonotype was sampled from a man aged 45 to 65 with active COVID-19. What was sequenced was peripheral blood.

CDR3 sequence reads: CASSAAGGPDTQYF. DNA of the CDR3: TGTGCCAGCAGTGCCGCGGGGGGCCCAGATACGCAGTATTTT. This sequence joins TRBV6-4 and TRBJ2-3; 8 nucleotides match TRBD2. The CDR3 totals 14 residues. Germline CDR1 and CDR2: MRHNA and SNTAGT. The V segment lost 4 bases and the J segment 4 bases; nucleotides outside the gene matches: 4.